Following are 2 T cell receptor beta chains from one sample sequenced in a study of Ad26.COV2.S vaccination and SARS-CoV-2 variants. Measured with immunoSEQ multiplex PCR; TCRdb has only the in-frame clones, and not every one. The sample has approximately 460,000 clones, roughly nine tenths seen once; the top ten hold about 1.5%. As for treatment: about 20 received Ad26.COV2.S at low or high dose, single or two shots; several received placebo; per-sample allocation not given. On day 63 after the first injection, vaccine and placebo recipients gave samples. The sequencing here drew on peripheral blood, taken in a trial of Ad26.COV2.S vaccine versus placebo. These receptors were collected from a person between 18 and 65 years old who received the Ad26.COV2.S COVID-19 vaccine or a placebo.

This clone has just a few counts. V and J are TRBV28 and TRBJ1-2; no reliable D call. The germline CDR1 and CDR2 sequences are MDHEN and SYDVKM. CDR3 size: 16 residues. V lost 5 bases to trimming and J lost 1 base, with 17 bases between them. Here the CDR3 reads CASSPPEGTLNYGYTF. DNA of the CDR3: TGTGCCAGCAGTCCGCCGGAGGGAACCCTTAACTATGGCTACACCTTC.

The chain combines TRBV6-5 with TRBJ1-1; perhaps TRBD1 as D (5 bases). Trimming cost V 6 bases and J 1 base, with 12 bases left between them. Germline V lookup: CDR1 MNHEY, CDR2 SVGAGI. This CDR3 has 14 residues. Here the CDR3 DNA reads TGTGCCAGCAGGGGACTGAGGTCGAACACTGAAGCTTTCTTT. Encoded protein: CASRGLRSNTEAFF.